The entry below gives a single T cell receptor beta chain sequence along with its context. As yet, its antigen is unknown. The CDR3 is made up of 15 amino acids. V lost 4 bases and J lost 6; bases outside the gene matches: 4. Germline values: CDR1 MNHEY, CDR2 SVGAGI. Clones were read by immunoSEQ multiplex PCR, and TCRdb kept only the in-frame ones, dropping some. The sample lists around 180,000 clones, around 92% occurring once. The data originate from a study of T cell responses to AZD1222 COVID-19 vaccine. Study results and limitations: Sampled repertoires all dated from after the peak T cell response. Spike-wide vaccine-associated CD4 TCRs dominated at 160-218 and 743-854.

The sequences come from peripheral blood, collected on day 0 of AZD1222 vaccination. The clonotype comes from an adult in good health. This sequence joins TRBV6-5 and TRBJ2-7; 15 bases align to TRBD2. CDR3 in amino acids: CASSLGLAGGFEQYF. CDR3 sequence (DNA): TGTGCCAGCAGTTTGGGACTAGCGGGGGGTTTCGAGCAGTACTTC.